This T cell receptor (beta chain) derives from a study of blood T cell repertoires in COVID-19. Whole-study context: Material from acute and convalescent COVID-19 was sourced from the United States, Italy and Spain.

In the source study's methods: Reference gene primers were amplified, and this amplification served to estimate nucleated cell counts. The repertoire was sequenced with immunoSEQ multiplex PCR; TCRdb's copy has only in-frame clones and lacks some. For V, J and clone size, that table is used; D and trimming come from the DNA. The sample carries approximately 21,000 clones, around 90% recorded once. V dropped 5 bases and J dropped 2 bases, with 16 bases sitting between them. CDR1 is SGHTA, CDR2 FQGNSA, per germline. This CDR3 is built from 15 residues. This sequence joins TRBV7-2 and TRBJ2-7; D may be TRBD1 (6 bases). The source is a woman of 80 years or more with active COVID-19. Sequencing was performed on peripheral blood. Written as DNA, the CDR3 is TGTGCCAGCAGCATCCCGGGACAAACACCCTACGAGCAGTACTTC. It is translated as CASSIPGQTPYEQYF.